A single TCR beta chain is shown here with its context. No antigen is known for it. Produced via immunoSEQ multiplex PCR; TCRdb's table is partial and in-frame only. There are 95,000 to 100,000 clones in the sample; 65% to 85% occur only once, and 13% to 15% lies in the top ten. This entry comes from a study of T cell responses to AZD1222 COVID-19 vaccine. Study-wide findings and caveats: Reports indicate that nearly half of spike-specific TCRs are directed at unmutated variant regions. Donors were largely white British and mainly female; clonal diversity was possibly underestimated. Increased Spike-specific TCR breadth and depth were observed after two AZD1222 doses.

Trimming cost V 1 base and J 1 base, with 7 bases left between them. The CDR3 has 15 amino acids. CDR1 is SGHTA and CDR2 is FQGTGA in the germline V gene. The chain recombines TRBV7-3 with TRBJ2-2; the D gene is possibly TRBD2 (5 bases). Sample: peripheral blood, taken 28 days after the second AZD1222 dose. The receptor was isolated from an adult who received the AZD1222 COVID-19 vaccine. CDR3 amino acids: CASSLNAGNTGELFF. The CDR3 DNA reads TGTGCCAGCAGCTTAAATGCGGGGAACACCGGGGAGCTGTTTTTT.